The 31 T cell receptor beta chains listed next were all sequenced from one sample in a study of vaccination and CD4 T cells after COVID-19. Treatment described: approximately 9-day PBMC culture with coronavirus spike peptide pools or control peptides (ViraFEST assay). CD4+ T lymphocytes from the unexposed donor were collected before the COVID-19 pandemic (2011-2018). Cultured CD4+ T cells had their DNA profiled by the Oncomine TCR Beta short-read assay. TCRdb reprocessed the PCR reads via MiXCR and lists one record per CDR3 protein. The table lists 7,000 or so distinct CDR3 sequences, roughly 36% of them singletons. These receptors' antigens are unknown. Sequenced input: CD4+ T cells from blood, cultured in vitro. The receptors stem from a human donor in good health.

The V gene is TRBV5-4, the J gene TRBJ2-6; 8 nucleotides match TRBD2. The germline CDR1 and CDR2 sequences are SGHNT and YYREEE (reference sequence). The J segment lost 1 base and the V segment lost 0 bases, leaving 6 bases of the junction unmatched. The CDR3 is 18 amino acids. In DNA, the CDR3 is TGTGCCAGCAGCTTGGGCGGACTAGCAACTTCTGGGGCCAACGTCCTGACTTTC. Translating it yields CASSLGGLATSGANVLTF.

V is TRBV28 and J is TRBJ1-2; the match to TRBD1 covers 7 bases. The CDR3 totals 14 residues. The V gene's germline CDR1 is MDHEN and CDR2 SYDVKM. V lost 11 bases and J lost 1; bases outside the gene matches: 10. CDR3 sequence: CAAGAGGGNYGYTF. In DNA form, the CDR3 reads TGTGCCGCTGGGGCAGGGGGTGGTAACTATGGCTACACCTTC.

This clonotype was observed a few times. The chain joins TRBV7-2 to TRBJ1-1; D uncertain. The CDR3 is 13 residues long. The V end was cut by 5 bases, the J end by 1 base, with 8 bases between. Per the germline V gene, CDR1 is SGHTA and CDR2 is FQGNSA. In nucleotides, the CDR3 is TGTGCCAGCAGCCCCATCACGAACACTGAAGCTTTCTTT. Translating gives CASSPITNTEAFF.

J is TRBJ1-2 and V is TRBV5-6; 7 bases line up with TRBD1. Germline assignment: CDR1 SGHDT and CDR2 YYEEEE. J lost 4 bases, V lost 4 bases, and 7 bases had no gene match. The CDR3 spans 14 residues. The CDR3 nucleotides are TGTGCCAGCAGCCGCTATGGACAGGCCTATGGCTACACCTTC. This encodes CASSRYGQAYGYTF.

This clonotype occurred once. The CDR3 spells CASSGLTLNTEAFF. The CDR3 nucleotides read TGTGCCAGCAGCGGCCTGACACTGAACACTGAAGCTTTCTTT. The chain links TRBV5-5 to TRBJ1-1, with D uncertain. CDR3 size: 14 residues. Looked up from germline, CDR1 is SGHKS and CDR2 is YYEKEE (reference sequence). V was clipped by 4 bases and J by 0 bases, with 10 bases between them.

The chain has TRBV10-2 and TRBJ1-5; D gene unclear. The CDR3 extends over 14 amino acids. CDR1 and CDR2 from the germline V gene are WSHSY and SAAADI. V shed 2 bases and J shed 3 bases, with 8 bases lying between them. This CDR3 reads CASSEGGSNQPQHF. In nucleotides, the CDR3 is TGCGCCAGCAGTGAGGGCGGGTCCAATCAGCCCCAGCATTTT.

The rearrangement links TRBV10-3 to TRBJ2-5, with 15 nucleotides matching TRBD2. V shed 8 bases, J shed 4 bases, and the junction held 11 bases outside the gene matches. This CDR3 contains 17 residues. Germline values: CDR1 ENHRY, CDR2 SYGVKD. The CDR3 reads CAIAPGLAGGIGETQYF. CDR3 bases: TGTGCCATCGCCCCCGGACTAGCGGGGGGGATAGGAGAGACCCAGTACTTC.

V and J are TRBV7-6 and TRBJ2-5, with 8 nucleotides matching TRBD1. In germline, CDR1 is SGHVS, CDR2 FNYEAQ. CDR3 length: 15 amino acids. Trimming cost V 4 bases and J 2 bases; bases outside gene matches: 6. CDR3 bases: TGTGCCAGCAGCTCAGGACAGGGATGGCAAGAGACCCAGTACTTC. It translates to CASSSGQGWQETQYF.

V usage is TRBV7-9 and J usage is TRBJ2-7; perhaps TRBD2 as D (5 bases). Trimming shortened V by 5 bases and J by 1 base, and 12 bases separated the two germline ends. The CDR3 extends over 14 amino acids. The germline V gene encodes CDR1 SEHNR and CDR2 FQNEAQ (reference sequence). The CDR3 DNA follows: TGTGCCAGCAGCAACTCACGGGGTTCCTACGAGCAGTACTTC. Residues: CASSNSRGSYEQYF.

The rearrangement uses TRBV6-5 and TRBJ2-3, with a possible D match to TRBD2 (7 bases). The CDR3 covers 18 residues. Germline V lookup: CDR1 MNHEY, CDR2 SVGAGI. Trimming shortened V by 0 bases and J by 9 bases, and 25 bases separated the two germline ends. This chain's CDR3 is CASSYSGSLDLGGGTQYF. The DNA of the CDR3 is TGTGCCAGCAGTTACTCGGGCTCTCTCGATCTAGGGGGGGGAACGCAGTATTTT.

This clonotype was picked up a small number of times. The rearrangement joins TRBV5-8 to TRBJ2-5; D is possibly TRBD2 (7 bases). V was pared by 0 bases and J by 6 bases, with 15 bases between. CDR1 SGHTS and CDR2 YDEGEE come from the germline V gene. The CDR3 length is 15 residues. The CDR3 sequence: CASSLEGGASKTQYF. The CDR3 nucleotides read TGTGCCAGCAGCTTGGAGGGGGGGGCCTCGAAGACCCAGTACTTC.

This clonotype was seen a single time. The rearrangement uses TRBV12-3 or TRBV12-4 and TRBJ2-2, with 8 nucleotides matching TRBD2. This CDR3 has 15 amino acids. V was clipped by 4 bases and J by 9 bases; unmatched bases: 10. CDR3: CASSSGGNRGRELFF. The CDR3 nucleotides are TGTGCCAGCAGTTCGGGGGGGAATAGAGGCCGGGAGCTGTTTTTT.

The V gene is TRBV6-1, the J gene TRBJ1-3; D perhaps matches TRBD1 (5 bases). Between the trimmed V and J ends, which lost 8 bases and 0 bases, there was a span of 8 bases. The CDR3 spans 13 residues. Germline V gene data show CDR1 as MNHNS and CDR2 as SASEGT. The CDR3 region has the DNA TGTGCCAGCTGGGACTTCTCTGGAAACACCATATATTTT. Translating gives CASWDFSGNTIYF.

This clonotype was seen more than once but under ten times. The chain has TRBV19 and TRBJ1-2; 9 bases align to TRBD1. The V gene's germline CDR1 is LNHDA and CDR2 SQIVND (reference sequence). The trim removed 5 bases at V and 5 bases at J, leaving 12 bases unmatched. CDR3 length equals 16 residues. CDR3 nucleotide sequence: TGTGCCAGTAGTGCTACCGGGACAGGGAGATATTATGGCTACACCTTC. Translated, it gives CASSATGTGRYYGYTF.

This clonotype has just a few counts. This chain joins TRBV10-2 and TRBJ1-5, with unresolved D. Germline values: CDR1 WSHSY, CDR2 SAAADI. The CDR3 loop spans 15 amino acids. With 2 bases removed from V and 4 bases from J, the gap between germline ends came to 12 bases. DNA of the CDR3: TGCGCCAGCAGTGAGGTCGTGACCCCGAATCAGCCCCAGCATTTT. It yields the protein CASSEVVTPNQPQHF.

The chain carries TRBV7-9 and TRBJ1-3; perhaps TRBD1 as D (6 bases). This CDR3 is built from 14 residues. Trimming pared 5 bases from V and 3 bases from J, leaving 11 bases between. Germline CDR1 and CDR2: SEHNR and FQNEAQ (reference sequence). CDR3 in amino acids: CASSPRQVGNTIYF. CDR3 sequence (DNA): TGTGCCAGCAGCCCCAGACAGGTTGGAAACACCATATATTTT.

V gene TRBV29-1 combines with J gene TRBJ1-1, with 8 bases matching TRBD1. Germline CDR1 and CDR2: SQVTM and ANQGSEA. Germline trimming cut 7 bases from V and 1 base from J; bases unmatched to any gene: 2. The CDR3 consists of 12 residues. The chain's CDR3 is CSGRGPNTEAFF. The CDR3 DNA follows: TGCAGCGGCAGGGGGCCGAACACTGAAGCTTTCTTT.

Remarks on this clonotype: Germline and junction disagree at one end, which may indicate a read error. CDR3 in amino acids: CSARDPREGAGEPFF. The CDR3 DNA follows: TGCAGTGCTAGAGATCCCAGGGAGGGGGCCGGGGAGCCGTTTTTT. The V gene is TRBV20-1, the J gene TRBJ2-2, with D possibly called TRBD1 or TRBD2 (7 bases each). CDR1 DFQATT and CDR2 SNEGSKA come from the germline V gene (reference sequence). The CDR3 extends over 15 amino acids.

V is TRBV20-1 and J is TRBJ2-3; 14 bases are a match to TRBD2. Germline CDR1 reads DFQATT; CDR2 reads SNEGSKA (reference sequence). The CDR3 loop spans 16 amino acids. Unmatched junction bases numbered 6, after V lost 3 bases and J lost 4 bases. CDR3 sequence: CSARGLAGVPSDTQYF. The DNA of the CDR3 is TGCAGTGCTAGGGGACTAGCGGGAGTCCCCTCAGATACGCAGTATTTT.

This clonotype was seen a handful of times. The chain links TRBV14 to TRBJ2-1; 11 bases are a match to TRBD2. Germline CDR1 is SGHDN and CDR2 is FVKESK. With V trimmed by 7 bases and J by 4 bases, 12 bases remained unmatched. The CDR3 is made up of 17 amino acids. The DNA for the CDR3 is TGTGCCAGCACGGGGGCGTCGGGACTAGCGGCGTACAATGAGCAGTTCTTC. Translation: CASTGASGLAAYNEQFF.

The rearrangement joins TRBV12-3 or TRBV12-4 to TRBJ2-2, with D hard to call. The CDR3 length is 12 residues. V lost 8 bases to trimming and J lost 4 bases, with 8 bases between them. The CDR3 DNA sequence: TGTGCCAGCGGTGGGCGCACCGGGGAGCTGTTTTTT. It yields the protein CASGGRTGELFF.

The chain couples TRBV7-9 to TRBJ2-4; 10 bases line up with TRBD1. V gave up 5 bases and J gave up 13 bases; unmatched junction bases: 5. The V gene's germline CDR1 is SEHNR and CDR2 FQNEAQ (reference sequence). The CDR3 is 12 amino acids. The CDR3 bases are TGTGCCAGCAGCATCGGACAGGGGGGACAGTACTTC. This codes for CASSIGQGGQYF.

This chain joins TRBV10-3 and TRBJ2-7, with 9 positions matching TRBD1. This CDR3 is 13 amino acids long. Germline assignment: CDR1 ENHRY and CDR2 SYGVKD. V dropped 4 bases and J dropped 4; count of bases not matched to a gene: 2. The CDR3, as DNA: TGTGCCATCAGTGGGGGACAGGGTTACGAGCAGTACTTC. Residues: CAISGGQGYEQYF.

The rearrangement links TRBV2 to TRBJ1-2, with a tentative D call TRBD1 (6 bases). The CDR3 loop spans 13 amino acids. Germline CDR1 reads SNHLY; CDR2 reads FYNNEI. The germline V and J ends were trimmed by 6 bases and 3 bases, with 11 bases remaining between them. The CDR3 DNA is TGTGCCAGCAGGGAGACAGGATACTATGGCTACACCTTC. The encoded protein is CASRETGYYGYTF.

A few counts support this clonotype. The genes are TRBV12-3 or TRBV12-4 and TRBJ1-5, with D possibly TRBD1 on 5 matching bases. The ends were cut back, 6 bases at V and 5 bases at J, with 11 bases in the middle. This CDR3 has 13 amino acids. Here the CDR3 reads CASRPSGYQPQHF. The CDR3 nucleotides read TGTGCCAGCAGGCCCTCAGGGTATCAGCCCCAGCATTTT.

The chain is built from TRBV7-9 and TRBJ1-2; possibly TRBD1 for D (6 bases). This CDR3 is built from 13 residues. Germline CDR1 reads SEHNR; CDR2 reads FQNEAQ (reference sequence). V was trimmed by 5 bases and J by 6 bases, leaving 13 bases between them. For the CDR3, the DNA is TGTGCCAGCAGCCCAAAGGGGGGGCATGGCTACACCTTC. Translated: CASSPKGGHGYTF.

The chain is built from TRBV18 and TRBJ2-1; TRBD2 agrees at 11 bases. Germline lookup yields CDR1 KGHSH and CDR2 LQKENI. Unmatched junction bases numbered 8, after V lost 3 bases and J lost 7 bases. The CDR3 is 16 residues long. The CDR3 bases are TGTGCCAGCTCACCGCGACTAGCGGGACTATCTAATGAGCAGTTCTTC. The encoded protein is CASSPRLAGLSNEQFF.

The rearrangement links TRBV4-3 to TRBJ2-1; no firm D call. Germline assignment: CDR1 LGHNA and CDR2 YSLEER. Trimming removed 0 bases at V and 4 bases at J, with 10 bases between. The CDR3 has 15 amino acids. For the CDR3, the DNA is TGCGCCAGCAGCCAAGATCCGGCGGAGTACAATGAGCAGTTCTTC. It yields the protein CASSQDPAEYNEQFF.

In nucleotides, the CDR3 is TGCAGTGCCCGGATGCAGGGCCGGCAGCCCCAGCATTTT. It translates to CSARMQGRQPQHF. The chain combines TRBV20-1 with TRBJ1-5; a weak D match, TRBD1 (5 bases). The ends were cut back, 6 bases at V and 7 bases at J, with 16 bases in the middle. This CDR3 spans 13 amino acids. Germline V gives CDR1 DFQATT, CDR2 SNEGSKA (reference sequence).

The CDR3 sequence: CASSLLGGSYNEQFF. CDR3 in DNA: TGTGCCAGCAGTCTCCTGGGTGGCTCCTACAATGAGCAGTTCTTC. The V gene is TRBV6-1, the J gene TRBJ2-1; D call uncertain. V was trimmed by 5 bases and J by 0 bases, leaving 11 bases between them. The CDR3 has 15 amino acids. From germline, CDR1 is MNHNS and CDR2 SASEGT.

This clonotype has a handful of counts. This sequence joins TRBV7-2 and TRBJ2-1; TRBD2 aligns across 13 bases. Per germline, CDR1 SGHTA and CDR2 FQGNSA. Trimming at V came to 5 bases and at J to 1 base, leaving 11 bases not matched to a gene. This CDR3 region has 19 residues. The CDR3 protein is CASSRPGTSGKGSYNEQFF. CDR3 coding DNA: TGTGCCAGCAGCCGTCCTGGGACTAGCGGGAAAGGATCCTACAATGAGCAGTTCTTC.